The 14 T cell receptor beta chains listed next were all sequenced from one sample in a study of blood T cell repertoires in COVID-19. Only in-frame clones appear in the TCRdb table, and some are missing; sequencing was by immunoSEQ multiplex PCR. The sample has under 90,000 clones, roughly 89% seen once. The sequenced material came from peripheral blood. These receptors were obtained from a man aged 55 to 69 with acute or convalescent COVID-19.

The chain has TRBV19 and TRBJ2-7; 9 bases are shared with TRBD1. This CDR3 has 15 residues. Germline CDR1 LNHDA, CDR2 SQIVND (reference sequence). V dropped 5 bases and J dropped 5; count of bases not matched to a gene: 10. CDR3 protein: CASSPPPGQGHEQYF. CDR3 DNA: TGTGCCAGTAGTCCCCCACCGGGACAGGGCCACGAGCAGTACTTC.

The V and J genes are TRBV27 and TRBJ1-1, with 7 nucleotides matching TRBD1. After removal of 3 bases from V and 5 bases from J, the junction contained 6 bases not matched to a gene. CDR1 and CDR2 from the germline V gene are MNHEY and SMNVEV (reference sequence). The CDR3 consists of 14 residues. The CDR3 DNA sequence: TGTGCCAGCAGTTTGCAGGGGGGCTTGACTGAAGCTTTCTTT. Its translation: CASSLQGGLTEAFF.

The chain joins TRBV28 to TRBJ1-3; the D is unclear. This CDR3 is built from 16 residues. With 2 bases removed from V and 2 bases from J, the gap between germline ends came to 13 bases. From germline, CDR1 is MDHEN and CDR2 SYDVKM. The CDR3 region is CASSLSTPLTGNTIYF. CDR3 DNA: TGTGCCAGCAGTTTAAGCACTCCCCTCACTGGAAACACCATATATTTT. The full variable domain, in which reference TRBV28 and TRBJ1-3 provide the parts outside the CDR3, is DVKVTQSSRYLVKRTGEKVFLECVQDMDHENMFWYRQDPGLGLRLIYFSYDVKMKEKGDIPEGYSVSREKKERFSLILESASTNQTSMYLCASSLSTPLTGNTIYFGEGSWLTVV.

The CDR3 coding sequence is TGTGCCAGCAGTTGGGACAGGGTAGATGGCTACACCTTC. As protein: CASSWDRVDGYTF. The J gene is TRBJ1-2, the V gene TRBV6-5, with TRBD1 matching over 9 bases. This CDR3 is built from 13 residues. The germline gives CDR1 MNHEY, CDR2 SVGAGI. Trimming removed 4 bases from V and 6 bases from J; junction bases left unmatched: 3.

This sequence joins TRBV2 and TRBJ2-5; 7 bases line up with TRBD2. V dropped 7 bases and J dropped 4; count of bases not matched to a gene: 6. The CDR3 length is 13 residues. Germline V gene lookup returns CDR1 SNHLY and CDR2 FYNNEI. The CDR3 DNA reads TGTGCCAGCAAAATCGGACTAGGAGAGACCCAGTACTTC. It yields the protein CASKIGLGETQYF. Using reference TRBV2 and TRBJ2-5 for the parts outside the CDR3, the full variable domain is EPEVTQTPSHQVTQMGQEVILRCVPISNHLYFYWYRQILGQKVEFLVSFYNNEISEKSEIFDDQFSVERPDGSNFTLKIRSTKLEDSAMYFCASKIGLGETQYFGPGTRLLVL.

In its sample, this clone was seen a few times. The chain has TRBV7-8 and TRBJ2-7, with a tentative D call TRBD2 (5 bases). Germline V gene lookup returns CDR1 SGHVS and CDR2 FQNEAQ. V was cut by 5 bases and J by 4 bases, with 9 bases left in between. The CDR3 has 12 residues. CDR3 sequence reads: CASSVGVYEQYF. The CDR3 DNA reads TGTGCCAGCAGCGTCGGGGTTTACGAGCAGTACTTC.

The V and J genes are TRBV18 and TRBJ2-1; TRBD1 matches 9 bases. The CDR3 length is 18 residues. The germline V gene has CDR1 KGHSH and CDR2 LQKENI. Trimming at V came to 3 bases and at J to 0 bases, leaving 9 bases not matched to a gene. The CDR3 DNA reads TGTGCCAGCTCACCTGGGACAGGGTCGCAAAGCTCCTACAATGAGCAGTTCTTC. Translating it yields CASSPGTGSQSSYNEQFF.

This chain connects TRBV5-1 to TRBJ2-1; 11 positions agree with TRBD2. After removal of 4 bases from V and 4 bases from J, the junction contained 7 bases not matched to a gene. CDR3 length: 16 residues. Germline-derived CDR1 and CDR2 are SGHRS and YFSETQ. CDR3 coding DNA: TGCGCCAGCAGCCCGCGGACTAGCGGGCAATACAATGAGCAGTTCTTC. Translating it yields CASSPRTSGQYNEQFF.

CDR3 nucleotides: TGTGCCAGTAGTATTGGGGCCAGACTCACAGATACGCAGTATTTT. As protein: CASSIGARLTDTQYF. V usage is TRBV19 and J usage is TRBJ2-3; tentative D call: TRBD1 (5 bases). The CDR3 runs to 15 residues. Germline CDR1 reads LNHDA; CDR2 reads SQIVND (reference sequence). V was shortened by 3 bases and J by 2 bases, with 12 bases between the two germline ends.

The chain joins TRBV30 to TRBJ2-5; 9 bases are a match to TRBD1. Germline CDR1 and CDR2: GTSNPN and SVGIG (reference sequence). The CDR3 totals 15 residues. Trimming at V came to 0 bases and at J to 5 bases, leaving 7 bases not matched to a gene. Here the CDR3 reads CAWSVLTGGGETQYF. The CDR3 DNA follows: TGTGCCTGGAGTGTACTGACAGGGGGTGGGGAGACCCAGTACTTC.

The sample holds one count of this clone. The gene calls are TRBV4-1 and TRBJ2-7, with TRBD1 identical over 10 bases. The CDR3 loop spans 14 amino acids. Germline values: CDR1 MGHRA, CDR2 YSYEKL. V lost 4 bases, J lost 7 bases, and 7 bases stayed unmatched. CDR3 sequence: CASSPRQGAGEQYF. The CDR3 DNA sequence: TGCGCCAGCAGCCCTCGACAGGGGGCAGGGGAGCAGTACTTC.

V usage is TRBV5-4 and J usage is TRBJ1-3, with a possible D match to TRBD1 (5 bases). Germline-derived CDR1 and CDR2 are SGHNT and YYREEE (reference sequence). The CDR3 spans 14 residues. The V end was cut by 4 bases, the J end by 1 base, with 9 bases between. The CDR3, as DNA: TGTGCCAGCAGCCGTACAGGTTCTGGAAACACCATATATTTT. Translation: CASSRTGSGNTIYF.

The rearrangement joins TRBV12-5 to TRBJ2-3; 7 bases line up with TRBD1. From germline, CDR1 is LGHNT and CDR2 FRNRAP. This CDR3 is built from 14 residues. With 4 bases clipped from V and 2 bases from J, the junction kept 3 bases outside the gene matches. CDR3 sequence reads: CASGWGQTTDTQYF. The CDR3 coding sequence is TGTGCTAGTGGTTGGGGACAGACCACAGATACGCAGTATTTT.

The chain carries TRBV19 and TRBJ1-6; weak D call: TRBD1 (6 bases). In germline, CDR1 is LNHDA, CDR2 SQIVND (reference sequence). The V and J ends lost 4 bases and 9 bases respectively, with 10 bases between them. This CDR3 spans 13 amino acids. In DNA form, the CDR3 reads TGTGCCAGTAGTAGCCAGACAGGTTCACCCCTCCACTTT. Translated, it gives CASSSQTGSPLHF.